This T cell receptor (beta chain) emerged from a study of beta chain features in type 1 diabetes. Study findings and constraints: Sequencing the cDNA could make cells with high TCR expression show up more than they should. Moderately but significantly shorter TCRB CDR3s were found in Type 1 diabetes patients in all four CD4+ subsets.

The V and J ends lost 2 bases and 7 bases respectively, with 12 bases between them. CDR3 size: 15 residues. Germline CDR1 SGHTA, CDR2 FQGNSA. This clone was found a few times. What it binds is unknown. The whole isolated RNA underwent reverse transcription, so sequencing captured expressed TCRB transcripts. Only in-frame clones appear in the TCRdb table, and some are missing; sequencing was by immunoSEQ multiplex PCR. The sample lists hundreds of thousands of clones, more than 12% occurring once. The sample taken for sequencing was naive CD4+ T cells from blood. This clonotype was obtained from a young man with type 1 diabetes. V usage is TRBV7-2 and J usage is TRBJ1-6, with D possibly matching TRBD1 (5 bases). The CDR3 DNA reads as TGTGCCAGCAGCTTATCGGGCCGGGGGAATTCACCCCTCCACTTT. This codes for CASSLSGRGNSPLHF.